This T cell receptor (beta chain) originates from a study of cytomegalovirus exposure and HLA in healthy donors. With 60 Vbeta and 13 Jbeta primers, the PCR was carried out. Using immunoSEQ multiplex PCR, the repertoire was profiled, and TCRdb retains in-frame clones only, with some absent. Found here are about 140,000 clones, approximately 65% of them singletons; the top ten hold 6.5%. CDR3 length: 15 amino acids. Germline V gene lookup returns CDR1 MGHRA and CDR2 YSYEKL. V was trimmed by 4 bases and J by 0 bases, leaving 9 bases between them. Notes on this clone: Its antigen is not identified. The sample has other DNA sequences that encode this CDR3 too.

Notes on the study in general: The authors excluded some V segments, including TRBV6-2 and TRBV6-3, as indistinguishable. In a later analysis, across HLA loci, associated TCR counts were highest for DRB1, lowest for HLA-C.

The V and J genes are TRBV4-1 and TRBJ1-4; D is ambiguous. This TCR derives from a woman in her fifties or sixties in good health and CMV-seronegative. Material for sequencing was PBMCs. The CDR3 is CASSLPGATNEKLFF. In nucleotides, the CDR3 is TGCGCCAGCAGCCTCCCCGGGGCAACTAATGAAAAACTGTTTTTT.